A selection of T cell receptor beta chains follows, all from one sample in a study of long-term antiretroviral therapy in people with HIV. The data were produced by immunoSEQ multiplex PCR, yet TCRdb's version contains in-frame clones alone and is incomplete. The table records about 30,000 clones, more than 80% of them present only once. Sequences were derived from unsorted PBMCs, sampled 3.2 years before starting antiretroviral therapy. The receptor set was obtained from a man aged 45-65 years with HIV. CDR3s include the opening cysteine and the closing phenylalanine or tryptophan. A D gene is named only where the DNA matches it firmly. Size values are once, few and many counts, or a class for expanded clones, and some rows have none.

V gene: TRBV18
clone size: -
D gene: TRBD1
J gene: TRBJ1-4
CDR3 protein: CASSTTGGEEKLFF
CDR3 DNA: TGTGCCAGCTCAACGACAGGGGGAGAGGAAAAACTGTTTTTT

V gene: TRBV5-4
clone size: -
D gene: -
J gene: TRBJ2-6
CDR3 protein: CASSSGISSGANVLTF
CDR3 DNA: TGTGCCAGCAGCTCCGGGATTAGCTCTGGGGCCAACGTCCTGACTTTC

V gene: TRBV19
clone size: -
D gene: -
J gene: TRBJ1-5
CDR3 protein: CASSVWDRRLGNQPQHF
CDR3 DNA: TGTGCCAGTAGTGTTTGGGACCGCCGTTTGGGCAATCAGCCCCAGCATTTT

V gene: TRBV2
clone size: -
D gene: -
J gene: TRBJ2-1
CDR3 protein: CASSEYAEQFF
CDR3 DNA: TGTGCCAGCAGTGAGTACGCTGAGCAGTTCTTC

V gene: TRBV5-1
clone size: -
D gene: -
J gene: TRBJ2-3
CDR3 protein: CASSSGIPDTQYF
CDR3 DNA: TGCGCCAGCAGCAGTGGGATACCAGATACGCAGTATTTT

V gene: TRBV18
clone size: -
D gene: -
J gene: TRBJ2-5
CDR3 protein: CASSPPDQGTGETQYF
CDR3 DNA: TGTGCCAGCTCACCACCCGATCAGGGGACGGGGGAGACCCAGTACTTC

V gene: TRBV5-1
clone size: -
D gene: -
J gene: TRBJ1-2
CDR3 protein: CASSLDSPGANYGYTF
CDR3 DNA: TGCGCCAGCAGCTTGGATTCCCCAGGGGCGAACTATGGCTACACCTTC

V gene: TRBV10-3
clone size: few
D gene: -
J gene: TRBJ1-5
CDR3 protein: CAISETGADQPQHF
CDR3 DNA: TGTGCCATCAGTGAGACAGGTGCCGATCAGCCCCAGCATTTT

V gene: TRBV5-5
clone size: -
D gene: TRBD2
J gene: TRBJ2-2
CDR3 protein: CASSPRDYNTGELFF
CDR3 DNA: TGTGCCAGCAGCCCTCGGGACTATAACACCGGGGAGCTGTTTTTT

V gene: TRBV2
clone size: -
D gene: -
J gene: TRBJ2-7
CDR3 protein: CASPLGMGSEQYF
CDR3 DNA: TGTGCCAGCCCTCTAGGGATGGGAAGCGAGCAGTACTTC

V gene: TRBV7-9
clone size: -
D gene: TRBD2
J gene: TRBJ2-1
CDR3 protein: CASSLGLAGAIGQFF
CDR3 DNA: TGTGCCAGCAGCTTAGGACTAGCGGGCGCAATTGGGCAGTTCTTC

V gene: TRBV11-3
clone size: -
D gene: -
J gene: TRBJ2-5
CDR3 protein: CASSFRNGETQYF
CDR3 DNA: TGTGCCAGCAGCTTCCGGAACGGGGAGACCCAGTACTTC

V gene: TRBV13
clone size: once
D gene: TRBD2
J gene: TRBJ2-1
CDR3 protein: CASSLVLGRESSYNEQFF
CDR3 DNA: TGTGCCAGCAGCTTAGTCTTAGGGCGGGAGAGCTCCTACAATGAGCAGTTCTTC

V gene: TRBV7-9
clone size: once
D gene: TRBD2
J gene: TRBJ2-7
CDR3 protein: CASSLGTPGTSGYEQYF
CDR3 DNA: TGTGCCAGCAGCCTCGGGACACCCGGGACTAGCGGCTACGAGCAGTACTTC

V gene: TRBV29-1
clone size: once
D gene: -
J gene: TRBJ2-3
CDR3 protein: CSVAIQGGADTQYF
CDR3 DNA: TGCAGCGTTGCAATACAGGGAGGCGCAGATACGCAGTATTTT

V gene: TRBV4-1
clone size: -
D gene: -
J gene: TRBJ1-5
CDR3 protein: CASSQARTTGINQPQHF
CDR3 DNA: TGCGCCAGCAGCCAAGCTAGGACAACGGGGATCAATCAGCCCCAGCATTTT

V gene: TRBV5-1
clone size: -
D gene: -
J gene: TRBJ2-2
CDR3 protein: CASSLGTNTGELFF
CDR3 DNA: TGCGCCAGCAGCTTAGGGACGAACACCGGGGAGCTGTTTTTT

V gene: TRBV6-1
clone size: -
D gene: -
J gene: TRBJ2-4
CDR3 protein: CASSEALRGKNIQYF
CDR3 DNA: TGTGCCAGCAGTGAAGCGCTTCGGGGAAAAAACATTCAGTACTTC

V gene: TRBV7-9
clone size: -
D gene: -
J gene: TRBJ1-2
CDR3 protein: CASSLPLFTQSWGYTF
CDR3 DNA: TGTGCCAGCAGCCTCCCCTTGTTCACCCAATCTTGGGGCTACACCTTC

V gene: TRBV19
clone size: -
D gene: -
J gene: TRBJ2-7
CDR3 protein: CASSTSAQLYEQYF
CDR3 DNA: TGTGCCAGTAGTACCTCAGCACAACTGTACGAGCAGTACTTC

V gene: TRBV5-1
clone size: -
D gene: TRBD1
J gene: TRBJ1-5
CDR3 protein: CASSLQGGSNQPQHF
CDR3 DNA: TGCGCCAGCAGCTTGCAGGGGGGTAGCAATCAGCCCCAGCATTTT

V gene: TRBV7-3
clone size: -
D gene: -
J gene: TRBJ2-2
CDR3 protein: CASSHRGDTGELFF
CDR3 DNA: TGTGCCAGCAGCCATAGAGGGGACACCGGGGAGCTGTTTTTT

V gene: TRBV10-1
clone size: -
D gene: TRBD1
J gene: TRBJ2-3
CDR3 protein: CASSEAGGSSHF
CDR3 DNA: TGCGCCAGCAGTGAAGCAGGGGGCTCATCCCATTTT

V gene: TRBV2
clone size: -
D gene: -
J gene: TRBJ2-3
CDR3 protein: CASKTISTDTQYF
CDR3 DNA: TGTGCCAGCAAGACGATAAGCACAGATACGCAGTATTTT

V gene: TRBV6-1
clone size: -
D gene: -
J gene: TRBJ2-5
CDR3 protein: CASRAVGGRETQYF
CDR3 DNA: TGTGCCAGCAGGGCAGTAGGGGGTAGAGAGACCCAGTACTTC

V gene: TRBV11-2
clone size: -
D gene: TRBD1
J gene: TRBJ2-2
CDR3 protein: CASRSGQDVYTGELFF
CDR3 DNA: TGTGCCAGCAGGTCGGGACAGGACGTTTACACCGGGGAGCTGTTTTTT

V gene: TRBV7-2
clone size: -
D gene: TRBD1
J gene: TRBJ1-5
CDR3 protein: CASSWGGTDNQPQHF
CDR3 DNA: TGTGCCAGCAGCTGGGGAGGGACAGACAATCAGCCCCAGCATTTT

V gene: TRBV5-1
clone size: -
D gene: TRBD1
J gene: TRBJ2-2
CDR3 protein: CASSLLGTGVTGELFF
CDR3 DNA: TGCGCCAGCAGCTTGCTCGGGACAGGGGTGACCGGGGAGCTGTTTTTT

V gene: TRBV5-5
clone size: -
D gene: TRBD1
J gene: TRBJ1-2
CDR3 protein: CASSPQTQGVHGYTF
CDR3 DNA: TGTGCCAGCAGCCCCCAGACTCAGGGGGTCCATGGCTACACCTTC

V gene: TRBV7-9
clone size: -
D gene: -
J gene: TRBJ1-5
CDR3 protein: CASSRGQTSNQPQHF
CDR3 DNA: TGTGCCAGCAGCCGAGGACAGACTAGCAATCAGCCCCAGCATTTT

V gene: TRBV5-1
clone size: -
D gene: TRBD1
J gene: TRBJ2-7
CDR3 protein: CASTSGTASYEQYF
CDR3 DNA: TGCGCCAGCACTTCCGGGACAGCTAGCTACGAGCAGTACTTC

V gene: TRBV27
clone size: -
D gene: -
J gene: TRBJ2-7
CDR3 protein: CASRMVGFSYEQYF
CDR3 DNA: TGTGCCAGCAGGATGGTTGGGTTCTCCTACGAGCAGTACTTC

V gene: TRBV4-3
clone size: -
D gene: TRBD2
J gene: TRBJ2-1
CDR3 protein: CASSHGLAGYNEQFF
CDR3 DNA: TGCGCCAGCAGCCACGGGTTAGCGGGCTACAATGAGCAGTTCTTC

V gene: TRBV2
clone size: -
D gene: -
J gene: TRBJ1-4
CDR3 protein: CASSEEGAPGEKLFF
CDR3 DNA: TGTGCCAGCAGTGAAGAAGGGGCGCCGGGGGAAAAACTGTTTTTT

V gene: TRBV6-1
clone size: -
D gene: TRBD1
J gene: TRBJ1-1
CDR3 protein: CASTISTGDTEAFF
CDR3 DNA: TGTGCCAGCACCATCTCCACAGGGGACACTGAAGCTTTCTTT

V gene: TRBV29-1
clone size: -
D gene: -
J gene: TRBJ2-2
CDR3 protein: CSVGWGARAGELFF
CDR3 DNA: TGCAGCGTTGGATGGGGGGCGCGCGCCGGGGAGCTGTTTTTT

V gene: TRBV7-2
clone size: -
D gene: -
J gene: TRBJ1-5
CDR3 protein: CASSLRGSQPQHF
CDR3 DNA: TGTGCCAGCAGCTTACGGGGCTCTCAGCCCCAGCATTTT

V gene: TRBV5-1
clone size: -
D gene: -
J gene: TRBJ1-5
CDR3 protein: CASSLEGGFQPQHF
CDR3 DNA: TGCGCCAGCAGCTTGGAAGGTGGGTTTCAGCCCCAGCATTTT

V gene: TRBV27
clone size: -
D gene: TRBD1
J gene: TRBJ1-5
CDR3 protein: CASSSLQGAEQPQHF
CDR3 DNA: TGTGCCAGCAGTTCCCTACAGGGGGCGGAACAGCCCCAGCATTTT

V gene: TRBV5-1
clone size: -
D gene: -
J gene: TRBJ2-1
CDR3 protein: CASSLAGAYNEQFF
CDR3 DNA: TGCGCCAGCAGCTTGGCGGGGGCCTACAATGAGCAGTTCTTC

V gene: TRBV5-8
clone size: -
D gene: -
J gene: TRBJ1-6
CDR3 protein: CASSGFESPLHF
CDR3 DNA: TGTGCCAGCAGCGGATTCGAGTCACCCCTCCACTTT

V gene: TRBV25-1
clone size: -
D gene: TRBD1
J gene: TRBJ2-5
CDR3 protein: CASGQGSQETQYF
CDR3 DNA: TGTGCCTCGGGACAGGGCAGTCAAGAGACCCAGTACTTC

V gene: TRBV5-6
clone size: -
D gene: -
J gene: TRBJ1-1
CDR3 protein: CASSFEFGATEAFF
CDR3 DNA: TGTGCCAGCAGCTTTGAGTTCGGGGCCACTGAAGCTTTCTTT

V gene: TRBV7-9
clone size: -
D gene: -
J gene: TRBJ1-6
CDR3 protein: CASSFTTGDSPLHF
CDR3 DNA: TGTGCCAGCAGCTTTACAACAGGCGATTCACCCCTCCACTTT

V gene: TRBV11-2
clone size: once
D gene: -
J gene: TRBJ2-7
CDR3 protein: CASSLQDGRGSYEQYF
CDR3 DNA: TGTGCCAGCAGCCTCCAGGACGGAAGGGGATCCTACGAGCAGTACTTC

V gene: TRBV19
clone size: -
D gene: TRBD1
J gene: TRBJ1-2
CDR3 protein: CASTETGFDYGYTF
CDR3 DNA: TGTGCCAGTACCGAGACAGGGTTCGACTATGGCTACACCTTC

V gene: TRBV7-3
clone size: -
D gene: -
J gene: TRBJ2-5
CDR3 protein: CASSPGSQETQYF
CDR3 DNA: TGTGCCAGCAGCCCAGGCTCACAAGAGACCCAGTACTTC

V gene: TRBV29-1
clone size: once
D gene: -
J gene: TRBJ2-3
CDR3 protein: CSVEDALLGVSTDTQYF
CDR3 DNA: TGCAGCGTTGAAGACGCCCTCTTGGGGGTTAGCACAGATACGCAGTATTTT

V gene: TRBV2
clone size: -
D gene: TRBD2
J gene: TRBJ2-3
CDR3 protein: CASSPSGSADTQYF
CDR3 DNA: TGTGCCAGCAGTCCCAGCGGGAGCGCAGATACGCAGTATTTT

V gene: TRBV30
clone size: -
D gene: -
J gene: TRBJ1-1
CDR3 protein: CAWSVRGLATEAFF
CDR3 DNA: TGTGCCTGGAGTGTAAGGGGTCTGGCCACTGAAGCTTTCTTT